This TCR beta chain emerged from a study of blood T cell repertoires in COVID-19. The junction had 7 bases not matched to a gene; V was cut back by 8 bases and J by 0 bases. Germline CDR1 reads LNHDA; CDR2 reads SQIVND (reference sequence). The CDR3 is 17 residues long. Here immunoSEQ multiplex PCR was the method, and the copy in TCRdb shows in-frame clones only, minus some. The table includes under 300,000 clones, approximately 88% detected once. This rearrangement joins TRBV19 to TRBJ2-2; TRBD2 agrees at 12 bases. The receptor's source is a woman in her thirties or forties with acute COVID-19. Sequenced input: PBMCs or T cells enriched from blood (not recorded which). CDR3 residues: CASRTGLAGSNTGELFF. The CDR3 nucleotides read TGTGCCAGTCGAACCGGACTAGCGGGGTCGAACACCGGGGAGCTGTTTTTT.